This T cell receptor (beta chain) was profiled in a study of early T cells in non-severe SARS-CoV-2 infection. This clonotype was recorded at least ten times. This CDR3 region has 14 residues. With 3 bases removed from V and 5 bases from J, the gap between germline ends came to 10 bases. Germline CDR1 reads SEHNR; CDR2 reads FQNEAQ (reference sequence). TCRdb fed the 5' RACE reads into MiXCR, producing one record per CDR3 protein. Of 30,000 to 40,000 distinct CDR3 sequences in the sample, about 5% are singletons; the top ten hold 15% to 20%. The chain links TRBV7-9 to TRBJ1-4, with a tentative D call TRBD1 (6 bases). The TCR comes from an adult who was a healthcare worker with PCR-confirmed SARS-CoV-2 infection or an uninfected control (not recorded which). The sample comprised whole blood. The CDR3, as DNA: TGTGCCAGCAGCTTTGGACAGCTGAATGAAAAACTGTTTTTT. Translation: CASSFGQLNEKLFF.